The sequence of this T cell receptor beta chain was determined in a study of control samples from healthy donors and cancer patients. Produced via immunoSEQ multiplex PCR; TCRdb's table is partial and in-frame only. Of around 68,000 clones in the sample, approximately 84% were seen once. The receptor was derived from a woman in her forties or fifties with lung cancer. Sample: PBMCs.

CDR3 sequence reads: CASSSRMNTEAFF. The CDR3 region has the DNA TGTGCCAGCAGTTCTCGAATGAACACTGAAGCTTTCTTT. The chain joins TRBV27 to TRBJ1-1, with D unclear. The length of the CDR3 is 13 residues. CDR1 and CDR2 (germline): MNHEY, SMNVEV (reference sequence). V lost 4 bases and J 0 bases, leaving 6 bases between the germline ends.